This T cell receptor (beta chain) was captured in a study of blood T cell repertoires in COVID-19. The protocol was immunoSEQ multiplex PCR, while the TCRdb copy is restricted to in-frame clones and leaves out a portion. The sample lists about 180,000 clones; more than 70% were seen once. The sequenced material came from peripheral blood. The TCR comes from a woman aged 30 to 39 with acute or convalescent COVID-19.

The CDR3, as DNA: TGTGCCAGCATGCGGGAGTATAACGAGCAGTACTTC. Translating gives CASMREYNEQYF. V and J are TRBV12-3 or TRBV12-4 and TRBJ2-7; TRBD2 matches at 7 bases. V gave up 7 bases and J gave up 5 bases; unmatched junction bases: 5. This CDR3 comprises 12 residues.